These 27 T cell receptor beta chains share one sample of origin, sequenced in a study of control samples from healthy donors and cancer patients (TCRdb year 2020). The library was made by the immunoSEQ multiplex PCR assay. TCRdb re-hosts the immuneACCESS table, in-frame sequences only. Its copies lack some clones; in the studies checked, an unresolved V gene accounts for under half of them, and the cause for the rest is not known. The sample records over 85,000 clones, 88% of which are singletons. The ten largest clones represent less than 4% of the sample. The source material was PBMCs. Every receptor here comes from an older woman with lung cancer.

The CDR3 loop reads CASSQDYPGTAYGYTF. The CDR3 DNA follows: TGCGCCAGCAGCCAAGATTACCCGGGGACCGCCTATGGCTACACCTTC. The chain joins TRBV4-1 to TRBJ1-2; D perhaps matches TRBD1 (5 bases). Germline CDR1 and CDR2: MGHRA and YSYEKL. Trimming stripped 0 bases from V and 4 bases from J, with 15 bases between. This CDR3 has 16 residues.

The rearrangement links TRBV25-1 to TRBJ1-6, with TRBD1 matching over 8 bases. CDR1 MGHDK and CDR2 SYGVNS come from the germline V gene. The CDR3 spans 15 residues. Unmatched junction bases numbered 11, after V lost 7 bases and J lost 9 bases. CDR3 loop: CASTESRQGSSPLHF. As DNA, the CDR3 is TGTGCCAGCACCGAAAGTAGACAGGGGAGTTCACCCCTCCACTTT.

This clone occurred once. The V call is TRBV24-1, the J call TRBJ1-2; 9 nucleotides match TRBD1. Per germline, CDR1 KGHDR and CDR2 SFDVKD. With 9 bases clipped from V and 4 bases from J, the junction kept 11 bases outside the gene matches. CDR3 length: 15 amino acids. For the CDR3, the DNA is TGTGCCACCGCTCCCACCGGGACAGGGAGCTATGGCTACACCTTC. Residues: CATAPTGTGSYGYTF.

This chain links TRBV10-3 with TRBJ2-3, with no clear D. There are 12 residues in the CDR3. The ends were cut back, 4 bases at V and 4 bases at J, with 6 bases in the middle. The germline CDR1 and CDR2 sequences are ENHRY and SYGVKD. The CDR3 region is CAISGGADTQYF. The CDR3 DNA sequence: TGTGCCATCAGTGGAGGAGCAGATACGCAGTATTTT.

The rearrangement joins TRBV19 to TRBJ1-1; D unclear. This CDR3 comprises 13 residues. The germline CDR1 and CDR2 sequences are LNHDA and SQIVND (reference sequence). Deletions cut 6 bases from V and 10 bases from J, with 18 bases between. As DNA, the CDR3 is TGTGCCAGTAGCTACATAACGTCCGAGGGAGCTTTCTTT. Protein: CASSYITSEGAFF. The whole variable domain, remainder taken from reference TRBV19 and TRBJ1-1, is DGGITQSPKYLFRKEGQNVTLSCEQNLNHDAMYWYRQDPGQGLRLIYYSQIVNDFQKGDIAEGYSVSREKKESFPLTVTSAQKNPTAFYLCASSYITSEGAFFGQGTRLTVV.

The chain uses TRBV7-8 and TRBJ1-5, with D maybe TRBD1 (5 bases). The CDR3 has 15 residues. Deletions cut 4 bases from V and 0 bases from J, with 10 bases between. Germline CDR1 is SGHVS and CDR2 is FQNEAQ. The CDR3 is CASSSDSLSNQPQHF. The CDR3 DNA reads TGTGCCAGCAGCTCTGACAGCCTTAGCAATCAGCCCCAGCATTTT. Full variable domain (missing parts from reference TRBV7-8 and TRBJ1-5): GAGVSQSPRYKVAKRGQDVALRCDPISGHVSLFWYQQALGQGPEFLTYFQNEAQLDKSGLPSDRFFAERPEGSVSTLKIQRTQQEDSAVYLCASSSDSLSNQPQHFGDGTRLSIL.

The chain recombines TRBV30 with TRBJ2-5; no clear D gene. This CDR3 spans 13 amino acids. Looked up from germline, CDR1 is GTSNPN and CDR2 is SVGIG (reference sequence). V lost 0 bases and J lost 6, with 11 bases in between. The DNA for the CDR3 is TGTGCCTGGAGTGTTGAATTAACCCAGACCCAGTACTTC. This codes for CAWSVELTQTQYF.

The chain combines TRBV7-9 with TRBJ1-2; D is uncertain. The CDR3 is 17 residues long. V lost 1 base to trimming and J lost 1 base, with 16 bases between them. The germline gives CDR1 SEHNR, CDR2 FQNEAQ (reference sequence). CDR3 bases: TGTGCCAGCAGCTTAGGTGGCGGTCAGGCCAGTAACTATGGCTACACCTTC. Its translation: CASSLGGGQASNYGYTF.

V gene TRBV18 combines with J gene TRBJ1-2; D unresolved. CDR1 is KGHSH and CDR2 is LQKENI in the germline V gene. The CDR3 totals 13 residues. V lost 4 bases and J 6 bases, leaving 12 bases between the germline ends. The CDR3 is CASSLNRWDGYTF. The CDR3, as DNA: TGTGCCAGCTCACTTAACCGTTGGGATGGCTACACCTTC.

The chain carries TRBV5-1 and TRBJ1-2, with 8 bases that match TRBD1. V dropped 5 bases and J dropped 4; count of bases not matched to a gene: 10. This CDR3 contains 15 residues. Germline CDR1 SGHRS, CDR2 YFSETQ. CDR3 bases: TGCGCCAGCAGGGGAGACAGGGGAGAGAGCTATGGCTACACCTTC. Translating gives CASRGDRGESYGYTF.

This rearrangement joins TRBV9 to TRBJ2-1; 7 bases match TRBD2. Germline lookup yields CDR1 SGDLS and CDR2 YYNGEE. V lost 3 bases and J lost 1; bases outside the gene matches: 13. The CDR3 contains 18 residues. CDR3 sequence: CASSGRDYLNPSYNEQFF. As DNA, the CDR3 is TGTGCCAGCAGCGGCCGGGACTACCTAAACCCTTCCTACAATGAGCAGTTCTTC.

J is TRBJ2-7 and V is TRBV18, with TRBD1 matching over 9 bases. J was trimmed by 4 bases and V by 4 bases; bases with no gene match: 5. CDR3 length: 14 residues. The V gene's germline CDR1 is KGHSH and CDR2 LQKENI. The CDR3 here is CASSQGQGIYEQYF. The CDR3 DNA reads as TGTGCCAGCTCACAGGGACAGGGTATTTACGAGCAGTACTTC.

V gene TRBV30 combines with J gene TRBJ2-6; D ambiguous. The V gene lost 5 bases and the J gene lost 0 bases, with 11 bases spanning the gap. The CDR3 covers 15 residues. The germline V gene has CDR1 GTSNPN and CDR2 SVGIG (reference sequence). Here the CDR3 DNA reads TGTGCCTGGTCCCGGCCCTTCTCTGGGGCCAACGTCCTGACTTTC. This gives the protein CAWSRPFSGANVLTF.

For the CDR3, the DNA is TGTGCCAGCAGCCCCACGGGACTAGCGGGAGCTGATGAGCAGTTCTTC. Amino acids: CASSPTGLAGADEQFF. The chain has TRBV7-3 and TRBJ2-1, with 14 bases fitting TRBD2. Germline CDR1 and CDR2: SGHTA and FQGTGA. The trim removed 5 bases at V and 8 bases at J, leaving 8 bases unmatched. This CDR3 has 16 amino acids.

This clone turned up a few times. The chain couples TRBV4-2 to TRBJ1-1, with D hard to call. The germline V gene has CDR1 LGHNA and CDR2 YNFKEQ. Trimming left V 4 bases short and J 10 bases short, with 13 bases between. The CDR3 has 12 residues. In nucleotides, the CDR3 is TGTGCCAGCAGCCCAGAATCCGTGGGAGCTTTCTTT. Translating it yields CASSPESVGAFF.

The chain's CDR3 is CASSPGLGGETQYF. The CDR3 DNA reads TGTGCCAGCAGCCCGGGACTAGGGGGAGAGACCCAGTACTTC. The rearrangement links TRBV11-3 to TRBJ2-5; TRBD2 agrees at 8 bases. V lost 5 bases, J lost 4 bases, and 6 bases stayed unmatched. In germline, CDR1 is SGHNT, CDR2 YENEEA. CDR3 length: 14 amino acids.

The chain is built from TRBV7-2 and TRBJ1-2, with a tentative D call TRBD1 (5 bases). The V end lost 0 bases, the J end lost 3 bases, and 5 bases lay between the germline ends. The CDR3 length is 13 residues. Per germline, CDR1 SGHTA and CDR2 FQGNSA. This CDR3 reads CASSLAGDYGYTF. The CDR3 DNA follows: TGTGCCAGCAGCTTAGCAGGGGACTATGGCTACACCTTC.

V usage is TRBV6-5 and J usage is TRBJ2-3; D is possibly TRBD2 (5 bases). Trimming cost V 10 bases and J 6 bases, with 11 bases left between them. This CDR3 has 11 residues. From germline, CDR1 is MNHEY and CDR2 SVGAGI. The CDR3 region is CATEVADTQYF. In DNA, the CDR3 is TGTGCCACCGAGGTAGCGGATACGCAGTATTTT.

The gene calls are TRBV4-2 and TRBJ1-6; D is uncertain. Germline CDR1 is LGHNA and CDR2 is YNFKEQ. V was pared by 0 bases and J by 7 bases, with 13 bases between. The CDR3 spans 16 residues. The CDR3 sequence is CASSQEIAGPNSPLHF. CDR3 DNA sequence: TGTGCCAGCAGCCAAGAAATTGCAGGACCCAATTCACCCCTCCACTTT.

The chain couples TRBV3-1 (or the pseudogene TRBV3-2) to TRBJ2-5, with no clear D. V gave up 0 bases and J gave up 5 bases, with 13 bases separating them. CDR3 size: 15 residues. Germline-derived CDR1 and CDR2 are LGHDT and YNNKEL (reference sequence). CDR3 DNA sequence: TGTGCCAGCAGCCAAGATCGGTCTGGCTTCGAGACCCAGTACTTC. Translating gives CASSQDRSGFETQYF.

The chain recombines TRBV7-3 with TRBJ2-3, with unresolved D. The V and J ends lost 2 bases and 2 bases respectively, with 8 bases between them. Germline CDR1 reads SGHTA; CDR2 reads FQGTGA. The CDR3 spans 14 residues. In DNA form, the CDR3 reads TGTGCCAGCAGCTTATTATCAGACACAGATACGCAGTATTTT. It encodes CASSLLSDTDTQYF. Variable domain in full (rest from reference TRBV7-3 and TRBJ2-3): GAGVSQTPSNKVTEKGKYVELRCDPISGHTALYWYRQSLGQGPEFLIYFQGTGAADDSGLPNDRFFAVRPEGSVSTLKIQRTERGDSAVYLCASSLLSDTDTQYFGPGTRLTVL.

The CDR3 here is CASSMDRGASDEQYF. CDR3 DNA: TGTGCCAGTAGTATGGATCGGGGGGCAAGCGACGAGCAGTACTTC. The chain links TRBV19 to TRBJ2-7, with D possibly matching TRBD2 (7 bases). The CDR3 sequence is 15 residues long. Germline CDR1 reads LNHDA; CDR2 reads SQIVND (reference sequence). V gave up 3 bases and J gave up 5 bases, with 17 bases separating them.

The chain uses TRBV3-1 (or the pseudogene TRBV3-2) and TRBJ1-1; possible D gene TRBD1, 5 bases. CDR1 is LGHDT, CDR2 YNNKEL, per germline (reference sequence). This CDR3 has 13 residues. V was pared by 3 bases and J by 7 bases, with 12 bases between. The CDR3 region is CASSQSGGGEAFF. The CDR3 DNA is TGTGCCAGCAGCCAGTCGGGGGGGGGTGAAGCTTTCTTT.

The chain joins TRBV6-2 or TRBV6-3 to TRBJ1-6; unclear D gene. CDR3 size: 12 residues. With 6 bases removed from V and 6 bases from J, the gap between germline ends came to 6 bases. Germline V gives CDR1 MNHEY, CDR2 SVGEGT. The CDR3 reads CASSSLNSPLHF. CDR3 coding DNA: TGTGCCAGCAGCTCACTTAATTCACCCCTCCACTTT.

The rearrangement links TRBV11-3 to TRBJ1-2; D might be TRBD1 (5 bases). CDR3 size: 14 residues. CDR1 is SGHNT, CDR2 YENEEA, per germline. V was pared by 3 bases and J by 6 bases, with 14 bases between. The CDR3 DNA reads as TGTGCCAGCAGCTTGGGACTCGACACTAATGGCTACACCTTC. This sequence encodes CASSLGLDTNGYTF.

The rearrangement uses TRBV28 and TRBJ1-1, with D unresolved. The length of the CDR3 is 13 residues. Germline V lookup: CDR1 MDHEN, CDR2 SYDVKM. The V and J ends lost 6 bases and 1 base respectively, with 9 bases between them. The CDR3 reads CASREDGNTEAFF. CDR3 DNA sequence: TGTGCCAGCAGGGAGGATGGGAACACTGAAGCTTTCTTT.

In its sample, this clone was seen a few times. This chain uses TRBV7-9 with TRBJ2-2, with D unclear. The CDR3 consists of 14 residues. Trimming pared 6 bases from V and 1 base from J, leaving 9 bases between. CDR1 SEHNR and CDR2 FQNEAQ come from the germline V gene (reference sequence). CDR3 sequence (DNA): TGTGCCAGCAGTCAGGATTGGAACACCGGGGAGCTGTTTTTT. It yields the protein CASSQDWNTGELFF.